This TCR beta chain was recovered during a study of T cell responses to AZD1222 COVID-19 vaccine. Study-wide background: Second doses at about 4 or about 12 weeks were pooled.

Findings of the study overall: Unmutated variant regions are reportedly targeted by nearly half of spike-specific TCRs. White British donors predominated, females outnumbered males, and clonal diversity was possibly underestimated.

This clone was recorded only once. Its antigen is currently unknown. In germline, CDR1 is MDHEN, CDR2 SYDVKM. The CDR3 contains 15 residues. V lost 5 bases to trimming and J lost 9 bases; unmatched junction nucleotides: 13. Some clones are missing from TCRdb's copy, which holds only in-frame ones; the method was immunoSEQ multiplex PCR. Among 85,000 to 120,000 clones, roughly 90% were seen once, and the ten largest hold approximately 4.7%. The starting material was peripheral blood, obtained on day 0 of AZD1222 vaccination. The clonotype originates from an adult in good health. The chain recombines TRBV28 with TRBJ2-7; 10 nucleotides agree with TRBD1. The CDR3, as DNA: TGTGCCAGCAGTCCACCGGGACAGGGGTCCTTTGGGCAGTACTTC. This gives the protein CASSPPGQGSFGQYF.